The 8 T cell receptor beta chains given below trace back to one sample, sequenced in a study of T cells after yellow fever vaccination. From the 5' RACE reads, TCRdb called clonotypes with MiXCR, one entry per CDR3 protein. The data show 30,000 or so distinct CDR3 sequences, approximately 7% seen once. The material was PBMCs, either bulk or a sorted T-cell subset (CD4+, CD8+, memory, or dextramer-sorted; not recorded which), obtained on the day of the first yellow fever vaccination. The receptors were gathered from a man aged 18 to 30 who received the YFV17D yellow fever vaccine.

This clonotype was found a few times. The chain is built from TRBV6-4 and TRBJ2-3, with 15 nucleotides matching TRBD2. Germline CDR1 is MRHNA and CDR2 is SNTAGT. V lost 6 bases and J lost 7; bases outside the gene matches: 17. This CDR3 region has 19 residues. The CDR3 region is CASRPPGLAGGPRNHTQYF. The DNA of the CDR3 is TGTGCCAGCAGGCCCCCCGGACTAGCGGGGGGGCCGAGGAACCATACGCAGTATTTT.

This clonotype has a handful of counts. The rearrangement uses TRBV5-1 and TRBJ2-5; D remains unclear. Germline V CDR1 and CDR2: SGHRS, YFSETQ. CDR3 size: 16 residues. V lost 3 bases and J 2 bases, leaving 17 bases between the germline ends. DNA for the CDR3: TGCGCCAGCAGCTCCCTCCTTATACCAGTTCAAGAGACCCAGTACTTC. Translated, it gives CASSSLLIPVQETQYF.

This clonotype showed up many times. The chain carries TRBV5-1 and TRBJ2-3; D tentatively fits TRBD1 or TRBD2 (6 bases each). V gave up 2 bases and J gave up 5 bases, with 12 bases separating them. The CDR3 spans 14 residues. Germline V gives CDR1 SGHRS, CDR2 YFSETQ. In nucleotides, the CDR3 is TGCGCCAGCAGCTTCGGGGGCGCGGAAGATACGCAGTATTTT. The encoded protein is CASSFGGAEDTQYF.

This clonotype was detected ten times or more. V is TRBV27 and J is TRBJ2-7; 10 bases match TRBD1. The CDR3 extends over 13 amino acids. The germline CDR1 and CDR2 sequences are MNHEY and SMNVEV (reference sequence). J was trimmed by 7 bases and V by 8 bases; bases with no gene match: 8. The CDR3 sequence: CASGRQGAWEQYF. CDR3 coding DNA: TGTGCCAGCGGAAGACAGGGGGCGTGGGAGCAGTACTTC.

The chain combines TRBV3-1 with TRBJ2-2, with 11 bases fitting TRBD2. V trimming: 11 bases; J trimming: 4 bases; junction bases outside the gene matches: 15. This CDR3 spans 17 amino acids. Germline V gives CDR1 LGHDT, CDR2 YNNKEL (reference sequence). The CDR3: CASCPHTSGGVTGELFF. CDR3 in DNA: TGTGCCTCCTGCCCTCATACTAGCGGGGGCGTCACCGGGGAGCTGTTTTTT.

Many counts were recorded for this clonotype. This chain connects TRBV14 to TRBJ2-7; 7 nucleotides line up with TRBD1. J was trimmed by 6 bases and V by 8 bases; bases with no gene match: 10. This CDR3 is built from 13 residues. The germline gives CDR1 SGHDN, CDR2 FVKESK. The CDR3 coding sequence is TGTGCCAGCCGAGGGACAGTTCCCTCCGAGCAGTACTTC. Protein product: CASRGTVPSEQYF.

Many counts were recorded for this clonotype. This chain uses TRBV7-8 with TRBJ2-5; 7 bases fit TRBD1. The CDR3 is 14 residues long. The trim removed 5 bases at V and 1 base at J, leaving 4 bases unmatched. Germline V gene lookup returns CDR1 SGHVS and CDR2 FQNEAQ. Here the CDR3 reads CASSAYRGQETQYF. CDR3 in DNA: TGTGCCAGCAGCGCATACAGGGGCCAAGAGACCCAGTACTTC.

Sample share makes this clonotype medium-sized. The gene calls are TRBV20-1 and TRBJ2-2; D may be TRBD2 (6 bases). This CDR3 has 14 amino acids. V was clipped by 3 bases and J by 0 bases, with 8 bases between them. Germline CDR1 is DFQATT and CDR2 is SNEGSKA (reference sequence). The CDR3 spells CSARVAANTGELFF. The CDR3 DNA is TGCAGTGCTAGGGTAGCGGCGAACACCGGGGAGCTGTTTTTT.